What follows describes a single T cell receptor beta chain. Its matching antigen is unknown. Germline is not matched at one junction end, which may reflect a read error. The data were obtained in a study of identical twins. The germline V gene encodes CDR1 SGHDT and CDR2 YYEEEE. This CDR3 spans 13 amino acids. Using its own MiXCR run on the 5' RACE reads, TCRdb lists one record per CDR3 protein. The table includes some 660,000 distinct CDR3 sequences, over 8.5% detected once. General observations from the study: Not following the same donors, the study drew its conclusions from cross-sectional statistical analysis. The more abundant beta clonotypes in cord blood had fewer insertions, and memory repertoires did not show this. Partly confounded zero-insertion analyses could result from invariant MAIT and iNKT cells.

This sample also belongs to another study, concerning yellow fever vaccine responses in identical twins. From that second work: The authors reported partly convergent, partly personalized vaccine responses in identical twins.

Material: PBMCs. The sequence was obtained from a young woman in good health. The J gene is TRBJ2-1, the V gene TRBV5-6; unclear D gene. The CDR3 sequence is CASSFKSFNEQFF. The CDR3 bases are TGTGCCAGCAGCTTCAAATCCTTCAATGAGCAGTTCTTC.